One T cell receptor (beta chain) is described in this entry. This entry is derived from a study of beta chain features in type 1 diabetes. Germline CDR1 SGHTA, CDR2 FQGTGA. The CDR3 length is 15 residues. Trimming shortened V by 5 bases and J by 3 bases, and 17 bases separated the two germline ends. Sequenced material consisted of expressed TCRB transcripts (all of the isolated RNA was reverse transcribed). The protocol was immunoSEQ multiplex PCR, while the TCRdb copy is restricted to in-frame clones and leaves out a portion. The sample shows 80,000 to 90,000 clones, 25% to 35% of them seen only once.

Sample: stem cell memory CD4+ T cells from blood. The receptor's source is a woman aged 18 to 35 in good health. The chain uses TRBV7-3 and TRBJ2-7; tentatively, D is TRBD1 (6 bases). CDR3 region: CASSAQGNLGYEQYF. The CDR3 DNA reads as TGTGCCAGCAGCGCACAGGGAAACTTGGGCTACGAGCAGTACTTC.